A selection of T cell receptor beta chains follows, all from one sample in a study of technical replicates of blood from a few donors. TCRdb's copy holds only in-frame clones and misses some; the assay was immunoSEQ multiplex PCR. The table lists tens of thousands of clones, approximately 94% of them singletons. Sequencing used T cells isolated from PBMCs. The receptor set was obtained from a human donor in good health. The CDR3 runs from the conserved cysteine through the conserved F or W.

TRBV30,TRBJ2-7,CAWSTTLAGGDEQYF
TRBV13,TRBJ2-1,CASSLLAQGRYNEQFF
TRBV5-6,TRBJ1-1,CASSISPAEGTEAFF
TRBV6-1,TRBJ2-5,CASSEGTNGAQYF
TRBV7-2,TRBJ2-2,CASSSRTGRTGELFF
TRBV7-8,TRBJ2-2,CASSRGASGGTGELFF
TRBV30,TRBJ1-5,CACGGNQPQHF
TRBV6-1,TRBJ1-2,CASSGNQQGWDYGYTF
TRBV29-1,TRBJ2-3,CSVAETSKDTQYF
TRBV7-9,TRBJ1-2,CASSFGSYGYTF
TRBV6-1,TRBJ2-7,CASRSRGGPEQYF
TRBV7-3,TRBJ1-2,CASSLTRTDYGYTF
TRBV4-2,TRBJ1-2,CASSQDFTDTQDGYTF
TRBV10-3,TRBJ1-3,CAISDWSSGNTIYF
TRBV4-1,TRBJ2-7,CASSQFYLAGQGDYEQYF
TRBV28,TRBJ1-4,CASSFSGEGKLFF
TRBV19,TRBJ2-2,CASSVGLAYTGELFF
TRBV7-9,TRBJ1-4,CASSLSYRGLTTNEKLFF
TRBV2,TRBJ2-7,CASSRQDRVSYEQYF
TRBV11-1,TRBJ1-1,CASSLAGRGNTEAFF
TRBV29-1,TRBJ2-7,CSVEDWGGSYEQYF
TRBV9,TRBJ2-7,CASSVLTGDLYEQYF
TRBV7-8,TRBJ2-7,CASSFETYEQYF
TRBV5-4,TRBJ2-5,CASSLKTSGRGETQYF
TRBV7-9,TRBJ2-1,CASSSSRSTGLYNEQFF
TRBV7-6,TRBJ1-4,CASSLGGDEKLFF
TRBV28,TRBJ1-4,CASSSRGGTNEKLFF
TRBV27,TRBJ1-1,CASTGQGTEAFF
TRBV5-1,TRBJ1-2,CASSFEADGIGYTF
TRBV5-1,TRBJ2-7,CASSFSPTREGPTYEQYF
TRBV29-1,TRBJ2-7,CSVEDPLGTEYEQYF
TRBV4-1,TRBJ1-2,CASSQWTGDYGYTF
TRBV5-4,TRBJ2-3,CASSRQSSGYGDTQYF
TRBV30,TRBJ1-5,CAWSPGQGILPQHF
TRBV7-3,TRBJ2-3,CASSFLTSGSSADTQYF
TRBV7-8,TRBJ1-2,CASSLALQGSTNYGYTF
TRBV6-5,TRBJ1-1,CASRKGFSNTEAFF
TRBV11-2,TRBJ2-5,CASSLEYPYQETQYF
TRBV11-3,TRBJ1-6,CASSLEGARDSPLHF
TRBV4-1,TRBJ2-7,CASSQGLLAAFYEQYF
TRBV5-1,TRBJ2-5,CASSLGGMVAGETQYF
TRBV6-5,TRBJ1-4,CASSSTGANEKLFF
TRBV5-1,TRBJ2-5,CASSLDWGGQETQYF
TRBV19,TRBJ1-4,CASRNRTGDRKKLFF
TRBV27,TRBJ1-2,CASSPHSTGLYGYTF
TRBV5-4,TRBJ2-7,CASSYFGTRLPYEQYF
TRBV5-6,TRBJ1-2,CASSLDGIKSGYTF
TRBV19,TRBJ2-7,CASTGGSNEQYF
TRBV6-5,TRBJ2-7,CASSYYRGPYEQYF
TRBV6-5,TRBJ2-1,CASSYRLGGSYNEQFF
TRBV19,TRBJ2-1,CASSWDIQNNEQFF
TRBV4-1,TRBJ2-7,CASSLGTGAYEQYF